This TCR beta chain derives from a study of monozygotic twins with inflammatory bowel disease. Concerning this clonotype: Antigen: not known.

TCRdb reprocessed the 5' RACE reads; each CDR3 protein has one entry and no DNA is given. This table lists around 220,000 distinct CDR3 sequences. Points from the study as a whole: It was in IBD patients that TCRbeta diversity (inverse Simpson) was lower than in healthy co-twins. Especially where disease activity was present, IBD patients had fewer clonotypes in common with others than healthy twins did.

The germline V gene encodes CDR1 LGHNA and CDR2 YSLEER. This CDR3 has 17 residues. This TCR came from a human donor with ulcerative colitis or Crohn's disease, or a healthy co-twin of an affected twin (not recorded which). Sequenced sample: blood. The rearrangement links TRBV4-3 to TRBJ2-1; lacking DNA, the TRBD1 call made by TCRdb goes unchecked. CDR3 protein: CASSRGPSGQGGNEQFF.